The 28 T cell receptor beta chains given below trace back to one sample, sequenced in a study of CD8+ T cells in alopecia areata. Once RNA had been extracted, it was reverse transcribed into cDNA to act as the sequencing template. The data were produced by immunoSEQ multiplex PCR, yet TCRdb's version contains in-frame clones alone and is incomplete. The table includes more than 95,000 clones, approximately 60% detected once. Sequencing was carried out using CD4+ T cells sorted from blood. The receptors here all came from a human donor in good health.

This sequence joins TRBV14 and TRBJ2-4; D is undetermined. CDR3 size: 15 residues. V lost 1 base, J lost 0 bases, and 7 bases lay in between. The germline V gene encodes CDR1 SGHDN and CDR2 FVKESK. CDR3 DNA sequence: TGTGCCAGCAGCCAAGTGGGGATAGCCAAAAACATTCAGTACTTC. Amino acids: CASSQVGIAKNIQYF. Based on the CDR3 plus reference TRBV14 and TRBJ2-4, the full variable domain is EAGVTQFPSHSVIEKGQTVTLRCDPISGHDNLYWYRRVMGKEIKFLLHFVKESKQDESGMPNNRFLAERTGGTYSTLKVQPAELEDSGVYFCASSQVGIAKNIQYFGAGTRLSVL.

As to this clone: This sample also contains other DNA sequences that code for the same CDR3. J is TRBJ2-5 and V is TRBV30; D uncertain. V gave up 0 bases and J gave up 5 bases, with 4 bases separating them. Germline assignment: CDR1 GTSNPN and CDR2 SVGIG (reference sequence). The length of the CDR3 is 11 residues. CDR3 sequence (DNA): TGTGCCTGGAGTGTATGGGAGACCCAGTACTTC. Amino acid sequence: CAWSVWETQYF.

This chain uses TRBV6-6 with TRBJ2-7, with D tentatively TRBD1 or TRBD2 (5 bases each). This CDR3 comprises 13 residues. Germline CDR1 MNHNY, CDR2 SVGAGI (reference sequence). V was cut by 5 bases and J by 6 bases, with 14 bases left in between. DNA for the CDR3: TGTGCCAGCAGTCAGGGTAGAGGGACCGAGCAGTACTTC. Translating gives CASSQGRGTEQYF.

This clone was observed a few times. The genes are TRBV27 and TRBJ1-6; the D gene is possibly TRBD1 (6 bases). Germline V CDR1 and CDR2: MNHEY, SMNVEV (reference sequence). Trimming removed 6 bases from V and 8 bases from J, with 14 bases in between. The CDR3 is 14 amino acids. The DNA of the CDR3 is TGTGCCAGCAGCCTTACATCAGGGGATTCACCCCTCCACTTT. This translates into CASSLTSGDSPLHF.

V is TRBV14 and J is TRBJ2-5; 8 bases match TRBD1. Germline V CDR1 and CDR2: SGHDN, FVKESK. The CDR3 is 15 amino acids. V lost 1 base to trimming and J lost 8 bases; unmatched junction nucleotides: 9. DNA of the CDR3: TGTGCCAGCAGCCAAGCCGGACAGGGTGAGGAAACCCAGTACTTC. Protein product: CASSQAGQGEETQYF.

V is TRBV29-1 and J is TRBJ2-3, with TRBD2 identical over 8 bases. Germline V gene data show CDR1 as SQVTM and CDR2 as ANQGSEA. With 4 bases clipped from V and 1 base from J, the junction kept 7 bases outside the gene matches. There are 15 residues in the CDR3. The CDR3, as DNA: TGCAGCGTTGCTCAACAAGCGGGGGGCACAGATACGCAGTATTTT. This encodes CSVAQQAGGTDTQYF.

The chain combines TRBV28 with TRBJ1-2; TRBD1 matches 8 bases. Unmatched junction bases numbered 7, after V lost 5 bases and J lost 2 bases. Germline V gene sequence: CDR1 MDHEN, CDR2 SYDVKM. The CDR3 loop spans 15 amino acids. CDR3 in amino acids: CASSGPGGANYGYTF. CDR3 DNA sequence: TGTGCCAGCAGTGGACCAGGGGGCGCAAACTATGGCTACACCTTC.

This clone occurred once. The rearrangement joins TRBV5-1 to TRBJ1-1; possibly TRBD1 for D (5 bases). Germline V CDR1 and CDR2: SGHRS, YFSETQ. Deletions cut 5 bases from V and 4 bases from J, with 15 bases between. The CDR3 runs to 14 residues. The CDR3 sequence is CASRDNLSGTEAFF. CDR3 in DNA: TGCGCCAGCAGGGACAACTTATCAGGCACTGAAGCTTTCTTT.

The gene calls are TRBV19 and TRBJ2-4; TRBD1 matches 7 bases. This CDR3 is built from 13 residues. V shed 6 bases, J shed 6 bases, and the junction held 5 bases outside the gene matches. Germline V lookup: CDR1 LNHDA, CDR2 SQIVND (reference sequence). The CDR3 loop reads CASSPTGVNIQYF. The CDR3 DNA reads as TGTGCCAGTAGCCCTACAGGGGTAAACATTCAGTACTTC.

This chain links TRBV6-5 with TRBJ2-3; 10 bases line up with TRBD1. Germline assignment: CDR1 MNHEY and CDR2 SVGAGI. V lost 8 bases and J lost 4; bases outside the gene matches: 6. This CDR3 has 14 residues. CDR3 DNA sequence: TGTGCCAGCGGGGACAGGGGTCCCCCAGATACGCAGTATTTT. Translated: CASGDRGPPDTQYF.

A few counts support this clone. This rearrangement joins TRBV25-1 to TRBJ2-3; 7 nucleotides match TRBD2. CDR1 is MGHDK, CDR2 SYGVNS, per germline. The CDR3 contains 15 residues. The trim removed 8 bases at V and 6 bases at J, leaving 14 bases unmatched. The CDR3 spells CASSQRGGRGDTQYF. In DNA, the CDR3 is TGTGCCAGCTCTCAGAGGGGAGGGAGAGGGGATACGCAGTATTTT.

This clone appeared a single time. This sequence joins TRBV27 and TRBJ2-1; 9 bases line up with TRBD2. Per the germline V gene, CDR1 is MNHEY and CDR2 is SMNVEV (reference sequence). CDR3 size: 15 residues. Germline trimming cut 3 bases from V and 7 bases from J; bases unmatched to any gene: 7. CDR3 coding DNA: TGTGCCAGCAGTTTCGCGGGGGGGCCTTGGAATGAGCAGTTCTTC. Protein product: CASSFAGGPWNEQFF.

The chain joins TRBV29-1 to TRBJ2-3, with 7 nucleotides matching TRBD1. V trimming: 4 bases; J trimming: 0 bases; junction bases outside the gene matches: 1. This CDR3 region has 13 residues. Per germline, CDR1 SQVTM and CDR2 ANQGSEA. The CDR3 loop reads CSVAGQSTDTQYF. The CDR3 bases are TGCAGCGTTGCGGGACAGAGCACAGATACGCAGTATTTT.

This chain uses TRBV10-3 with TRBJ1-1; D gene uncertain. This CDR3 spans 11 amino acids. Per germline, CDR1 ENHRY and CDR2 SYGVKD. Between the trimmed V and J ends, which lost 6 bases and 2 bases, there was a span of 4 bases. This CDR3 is CAIRDNTEAFF. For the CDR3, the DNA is TGTGCCATCAGGGATAACACTGAAGCTTTCTTT.

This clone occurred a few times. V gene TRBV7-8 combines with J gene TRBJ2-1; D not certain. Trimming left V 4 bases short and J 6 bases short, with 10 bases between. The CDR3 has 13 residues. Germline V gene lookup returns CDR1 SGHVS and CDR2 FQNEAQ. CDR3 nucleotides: TGTGCCAGCAGCTCCTATGTAGCCAATGAGCAGTTCTTC. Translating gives CASSSYVANEQFF.

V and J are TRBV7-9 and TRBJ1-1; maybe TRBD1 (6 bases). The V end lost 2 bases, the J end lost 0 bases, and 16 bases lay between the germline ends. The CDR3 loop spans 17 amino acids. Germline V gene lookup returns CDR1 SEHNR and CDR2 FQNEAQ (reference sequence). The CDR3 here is CASSLLQGGDLNTEAFF. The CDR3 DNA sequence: TGTGCCAGCAGCTTATTACAGGGAGGCGATCTGAACACTGAAGCTTTCTTT.

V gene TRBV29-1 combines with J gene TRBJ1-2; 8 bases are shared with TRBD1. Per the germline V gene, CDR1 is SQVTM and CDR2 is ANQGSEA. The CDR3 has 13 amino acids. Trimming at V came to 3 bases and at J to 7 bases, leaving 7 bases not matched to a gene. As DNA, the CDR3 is TGCAGCGTTGACGTGGCAGGGGGCGTTGGCTACACCTTC. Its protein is CSVDVAGGVGYTF.

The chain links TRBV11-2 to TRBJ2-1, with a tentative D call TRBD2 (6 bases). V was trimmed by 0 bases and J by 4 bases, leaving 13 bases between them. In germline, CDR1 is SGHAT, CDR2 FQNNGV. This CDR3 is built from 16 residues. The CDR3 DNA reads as TGTGCCAGCAGCTTAGAGAGAAGCGGGTTATACAATGAGCAGTTCTTC. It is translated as CASSLERSGLYNEQFF.

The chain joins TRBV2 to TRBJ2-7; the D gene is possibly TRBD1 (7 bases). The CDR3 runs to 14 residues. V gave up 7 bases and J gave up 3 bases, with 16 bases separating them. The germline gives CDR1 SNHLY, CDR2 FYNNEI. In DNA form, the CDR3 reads TGTGCCAGCAACCCGCCAGGGGGAGGCTACGAGCAGTACTTC. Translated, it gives CASNPPGGGYEQYF.

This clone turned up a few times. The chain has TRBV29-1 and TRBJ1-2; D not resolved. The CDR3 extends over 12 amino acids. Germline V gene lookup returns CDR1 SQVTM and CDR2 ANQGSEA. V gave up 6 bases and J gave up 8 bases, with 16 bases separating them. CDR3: CSVLDPDPGYTF. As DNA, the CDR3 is TGCAGCGTGTTAGACCCCGACCCGGGCTACACCTTC.

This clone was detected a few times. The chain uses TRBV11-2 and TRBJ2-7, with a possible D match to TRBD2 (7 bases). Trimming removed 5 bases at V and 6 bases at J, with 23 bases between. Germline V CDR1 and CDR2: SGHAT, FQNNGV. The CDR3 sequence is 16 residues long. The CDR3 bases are TGTGCCAGCAGCCCATTCCAGAAGGGGGGGGCAGGCGAGCAGTACTTC. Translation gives CASSPFQKGGAGEQYF.

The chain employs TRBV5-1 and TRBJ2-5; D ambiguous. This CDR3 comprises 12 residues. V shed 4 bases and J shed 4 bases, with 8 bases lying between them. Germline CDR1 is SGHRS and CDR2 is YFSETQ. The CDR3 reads CASSLTGETQYF. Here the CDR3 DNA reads TGCGCCAGCAGCCTAACGGGAGAGACCCAGTACTTC.

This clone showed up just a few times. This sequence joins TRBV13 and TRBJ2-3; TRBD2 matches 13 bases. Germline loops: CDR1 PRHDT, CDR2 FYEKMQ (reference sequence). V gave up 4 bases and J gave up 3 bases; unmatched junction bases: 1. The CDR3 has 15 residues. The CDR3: CASSWGLAGTDTQYF. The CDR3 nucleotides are TGTGCCAGCAGCTGGGGACTAGCGGGGACAGATACGCAGTATTTT.

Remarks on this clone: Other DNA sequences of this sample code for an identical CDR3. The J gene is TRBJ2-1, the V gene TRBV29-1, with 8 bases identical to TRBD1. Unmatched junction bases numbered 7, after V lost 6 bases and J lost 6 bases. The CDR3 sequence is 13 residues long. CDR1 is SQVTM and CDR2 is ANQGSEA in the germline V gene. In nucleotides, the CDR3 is TGCAGCGTGGGGAGGACAGGGAGCAATGAGCAGTTCTTC. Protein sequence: CSVGRTGSNEQFF.

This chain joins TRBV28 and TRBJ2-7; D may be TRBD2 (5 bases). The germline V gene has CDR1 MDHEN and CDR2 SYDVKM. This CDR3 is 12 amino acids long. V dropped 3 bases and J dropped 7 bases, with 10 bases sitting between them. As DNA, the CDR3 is TGTGCCAGCAGTTTGCGGGTGGGGGAGCAGTACTTC. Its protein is CASSLRVGEQYF.

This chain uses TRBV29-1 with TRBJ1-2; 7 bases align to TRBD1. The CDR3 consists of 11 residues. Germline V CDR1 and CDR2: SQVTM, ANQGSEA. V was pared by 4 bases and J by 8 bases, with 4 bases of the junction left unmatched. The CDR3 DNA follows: TGCAGCGTTGTCCAGGGGGGCGGCTACACCTTC. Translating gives CSVVQGGGYTF.

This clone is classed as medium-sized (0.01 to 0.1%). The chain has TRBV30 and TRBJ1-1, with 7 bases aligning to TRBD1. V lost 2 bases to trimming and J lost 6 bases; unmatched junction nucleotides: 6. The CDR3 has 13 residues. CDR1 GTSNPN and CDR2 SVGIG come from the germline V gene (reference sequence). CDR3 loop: CAWSRQGLAEAFF. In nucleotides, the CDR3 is TGTGCCTGGAGTCGACAGGGATTAGCTGAAGCTTTCTTT. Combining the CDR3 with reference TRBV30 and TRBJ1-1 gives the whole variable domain SQTIHQWPATLVQPVGSPLSLECTVEGTSNPNLYWYRQAAGRGLQLLFYSVGIGQISSEVPQNLSASRPQDRQFILSSKKLLLSDSGFYLCAWSRQGLAEAFFGQGTRLTVV.

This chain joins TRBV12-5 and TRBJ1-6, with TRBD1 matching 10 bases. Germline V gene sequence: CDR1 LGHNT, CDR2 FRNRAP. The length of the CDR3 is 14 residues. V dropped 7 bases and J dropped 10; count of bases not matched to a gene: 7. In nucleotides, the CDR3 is TGTGCTAGTGCCGGACAGGGGGTGGTGTCACCCCTCCACTTT. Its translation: CASAGQGVVSPLHF.